This T cell receptor (beta chain) originates from a study of technical replicates of blood from several donors. Losses at the gene ends were 2 bases for V and 2 bases for J; bases not matched to a gene: 10. The CDR3 has 17 residues. Germline CDR1 reads SEHNR; CDR2 reads FQNEAQ (reference sequence). The method was immunoSEQ multiplex PCR; TCRdb's version includes in-frame clones alone and lacks a portion of them. The sample has tens of thousands of clones, 85% to 95% seen once. This receptor was identified in a human donor in good health. Some clones in this sample may be carry-over from other donors' samples. Sequencing used PBMCs. The chain has TRBV7-9 and TRBJ2-3; the match to TRBD2 covers 7 bases. CDR3 in amino acids: CASSLKFRLAVTDTQYF. The CDR3 DNA reads TGTGCCAGCAGCTTAAAGTTTCGGCTAGCGGTCACAGATACGCAGTATTTT.